This entry lists 10 T cell receptor beta chains sequenced from one sample in a study of T cells in Graves' hyperthyroidism and ophthalmopathy. The CDR3 regions of TCR beta were amplified from RNA transcripts. First-round RT-PCR of the TCR CDR3 relied on the HTBI primer set. One entry per CDR3 protein, called by TCRdb with MiXCR from the multiplex PCR reads. This sample yields some 800,000 distinct CDR3 sequences, of which around 39% are seen a single time; 7.5% to 9.5% belongs to the top ten. The sequenced sample consisted of blood. Source of these receptors: a man younger than 35 with Graves' hyperthyroidism.

The V and J genes are TRBV2 and TRBJ1-6, with 7 positions matching TRBD1. Germline V gives CDR1 SNHLY, CDR2 FYNNEI. Unmatched junction bases numbered 7, after V lost 6 bases and J lost 8 bases. The CDR3 contains 14 residues. CDR3: CASSGTEMYSPLHF. CDR3 sequence (DNA): TGTGCCAGCAGCGGGACAGAGATGTATTCACCCCTCCACTTT. Full variable domain (rest looked up from reference TRBV2 and TRBJ1-6): EPEVTQTPSHQVTQMGQEVILRCVPISNHLYFYWYRQILGQKVEFLVSFYNNEISEKSEIFDDQFSVERPDGSNFTLKIRSTKLEDSAMYFCASSGTEMYSPLHFGNGTRLTVT.

The rearrangement joins TRBV5-1 to TRBJ1-1; 7 positions agree with TRBD1. Losses at the gene ends were 5 bases for V and 1 base for J; bases not matched to a gene: 5. The CDR3 loop spans 14 amino acids. Per the germline V gene, CDR1 is SGHRS and CDR2 is YFSETQ. CDR3 protein: CASREGASNTEAFF. Written as DNA, the CDR3 is TGCGCCAGCAGGGAGGGGGCCTCGAACACTGAAGCTTTCTTT.

This clonotype was found a few times. This chain links TRBV7-9 with TRBJ1-5; TRBD1 might be the D (6 bases). V was pared by 4 bases and J by 3 bases, with 13 bases between. The germline V gene encodes CDR1 SEHNR and CDR2 FQNEAQ (reference sequence). The CDR3 extends over 15 amino acids. CDR3: CASSSWTDPNQPQHF. DNA of the CDR3: TGTGCCAGCAGCTCATGGACAGACCCCAATCAGCCCCAGCATTTT.

The chain joins TRBV6-6 to TRBJ1-5, with D hard to call. CDR1 MNHNY and CDR2 SVGAGI come from the germline V gene (reference sequence). CDR3 size: 12 residues. V was shortened by 6 bases and J by 5 bases, with 8 bases between the two germline ends. CDR3 DNA: TGTGCCAGCAGCGAAAACCATCAGCCCCAGCATTTT. Translation gives CASSENHQPQHF.

This clonotype came up many times. This chain uses TRBV12-3 or TRBV12-4 with TRBJ1-2; possibly TRBD1 for D (5 bases). This CDR3 is built from 12 residues. V dropped 7 bases and J dropped 8 bases, with 14 bases sitting between them. The CDR3 loop reads CASNLKGTGYTF. The CDR3, as DNA: TGTGCCAGCAACCTTAAGGGGACGGGCTACACCTTC.

This clonotype was counted many times. The chain recombines TRBV7-9 with TRBJ1-2; 7 positions match TRBD1. CDR1 is SEHNR and CDR2 is FQNEAQ in the germline V gene (reference sequence). The CDR3 runs 13 residues. V lost 6 bases, J lost 8 bases, and 9 bases stayed unmatched. The CDR3 nucleotides read TGTGCCAGCAGGAGTGGACAGGTGGGCGGCTACACCTTC. Amino acid sequence: CASRSGQVGGYTF.

This clonotype was counted ten times or more. V and J are TRBV10-3 and TRBJ2-7; D gene unclear. This CDR3 has 14 residues. CDR1 ENHRY and CDR2 SYGVKD come from the germline V gene. The V and J ends lost 3 bases and 1 base respectively, with 10 bases between them. CDR3 bases: TGTGCCATCAGTGACCCCTTTACTTCCTACGAGCAGTACTTC. It translates to CAISDPFTSYEQYF.

Ten or more counts support this clonotype. The chain couples TRBV9 to TRBJ1-3, with unresolved D. The V gene lost 2 bases and the J gene lost 3 bases, with 0 bases spanning the gap. There are 11 residues in the CDR3. Germline CDR1 reads SGDLS; CDR2 reads YYNGEE. This CDR3 reads CASSVGNTIYF. The DNA for the CDR3 is TGTGCCAGCAGCGTTGGAAACACCATATATTTT. The entire variable domain, with the rest obtained from reference TRBV9 and TRBJ1-3, is as follows: DSGVTQTPKHLITATGQRVTLRCSPRSGDLSVYWYQQSLDQGLQFLIQYYNGEERAKGNILERFSAQQFPDLHSELNLSSLELGDSALYFCASSVGNTIYFGEGSWLTVV.

This clonotype was seen more than once but under ten times. The chain is built from TRBV20-1 and TRBJ1-3; D is perhaps TRBD1 (5 bases). The V end lost 3 bases, the J end lost 0 bases, and 12 bases lay between the germline ends. This CDR3 has 15 amino acids. Germline assignment: CDR1 DFQATT and CDR2 SNEGSKA (reference sequence). CDR3 region: CSARPSGTSGNTIYF. The DNA of the CDR3 is TGCAGTGCTAGGCCCTCAGGGACCTCTGGAAACACCATATATTTT.

This clonotype appeared once. The chain recombines TRBV7-9 with TRBJ1-6, with TRBD1 matching over 9 bases. Trimming cost V 6 bases and J 8 bases; bases outside gene matches: 8. The CDR3 runs 15 residues. The germline gives CDR1 SEHNR, CDR2 FQNEAQ (reference sequence). In nucleotides, the CDR3 is TGTGCCAGCAGTGGAGGGACAGGGAGGGATTCACCCCTCCACTTT. As protein: CASSGGTGRDSPLHF.